A single sample is the source of the 24 T cell receptor beta chains below, sequenced in a study of liver allograft versus peripheral blood T cells (TCRdb year 2020). Notes on the research overall: In liver transplant recipients, the study looked at T cell receptor repertoires in the peripheral blood and set them against the repertoires found within the transplanted livers.

The sequencer was an Illumina MiSeq. TCRdb trimmed public reads at Q25 via fastp, called clones via MiXCR and kept in-frame beta chains. Rows merge per CDR3 protein into single entries with the most common DNA and genes. This sample is represented by 13,000 or so distinct CDR3 sequences; about 19% of them were singletons. Over 10% of the sample is held by the ten biggest clonotypes. Receptors originate from a human patient who had a liver transplant. Some T cells seen after a transplant may have their origin in the graft donor.

The chain employs TRBV20-1 and TRBJ2-1, with TRBD1 matching 8 bases. The germline V gene has CDR1 DFQATT and CDR2 SNEGSKA (reference sequence). V shed 6 bases, J shed 3 bases, and the junction held 13 bases outside the gene matches. This CDR3 has 16 amino acids. CDR3 protein: CSAAVRQGPFYNEQFF. In nucleotides, the CDR3 is TGCAGTGCCGCCGTTCGACAGGGGCCCTTCTACAATGAGCAGTTCTTC.

The V and J genes are TRBV19 and TRBJ1-1; D is unclear. V was cut by 6 bases and J by 1 base, with 6 bases left in between. CDR3 length: 12 residues. Germline CDR1 and CDR2: LNHDA and SQIVND (reference sequence). In DNA, the CDR3 is TGTGCCAGTAGAGACGGGAACACTGAAGCTTTCTTT. This encodes CASRDGNTEAFF.

This clonotype was counted ten times or more. This chain links TRBV7-2 with TRBJ2-3; D might be TRBD2 (7 bases). There are 16 residues in the CDR3. Germline-derived CDR1 and CDR2 are SGHTA and FQGNSA. V was clipped by 5 bases and J by 3 bases, with 18 bases between them. For the CDR3, the DNA is TGTGCCAGCAGCCCCGTTCGGGGGGCCTTTACAGATACGCAGTATTTT. This gives the protein CASSPVRGAFTDTQYF.

The chain uses TRBV20-1 and TRBJ2-3, with 10 bases matching TRBD2. This CDR3 is 16 amino acids long. V lost 0 bases and J lost 2; bases outside the gene matches: 5. Germline values: CDR1 DFQATT, CDR2 SNEGSKA (reference sequence). CDR3 residues: CSARDPSGSSTDTQYF. CDR3 DNA sequence: TGCAGTGCTAGAGATCCTAGCGGGAGTTCCACAGATACGCAGTATTTT.

This clonotype was counted ten times or more. The chain couples TRBV6-5 to TRBJ2-7; perhaps TRBD1 as D (6 bases). The CDR3 covers 14 residues. Trimming took off 0 bases at V and 4 bases at J, with 10 bases between the two ends. Per the germline V gene, CDR1 is MNHEY and CDR2 is SVGAGI. CDR3 loop: CASSYSRGSYEQYF. The CDR3 DNA is TGTGCCAGCAGTTACTCGAGGGGGTCGTACGAGCAGTACTTC.

This chain joins TRBV12-3 or TRBV12-4 and TRBJ1-6, with 7 bases aligning to TRBD1. V was clipped by 5 bases and J by 3 bases; unmatched bases: 1. This CDR3 spans 14 amino acids. The CDR3 bases are TGTGCCAGCAGTCGACAGGGCTATAATTCACCCCTCCACTTT. This gives the protein CASSRQGYNSPLHF.

In its sample, this clonotype was seen many times. The chain employs TRBV6-5 and TRBJ2-7; 7 bases map to TRBD1. The ends lost 5 bases at V and 2 bases at J; junction bases unmatched: 9. Germline assignment: CDR1 MNHEY and CDR2 SVGAGI. The CDR3 runs to 15 residues. This chain's CDR3 is CASSPHGTAPYEQYF. The CDR3 coding sequence is TGTGCCAGCAGTCCCCATGGGACAGCACCCTACGAGCAGTACTTC.

This clonotype came up many times. The chain uses TRBV28 and TRBJ1-6; D remains unclear. This CDR3 has 17 residues. Germline V gene sequence: CDR1 MDHEN, CDR2 SYDVKM. Trimming cost V 3 bases and J 7 bases, with 19 bases left between them. CDR3 coding DNA: TGTGCCAGCAGTTTTAATTCGGGCAGTGAGACCAATTCACCCCTCCACTTT. Translating gives CASSFNSGSETNSPLHF.

This clonotype was found a few times. The V and J genes are TRBV6-1 and TRBJ1-2, with D uncertain. The germline CDR1 and CDR2 sequences are MNHNS and SASEGT. V was clipped by 1 base and J by 4 bases, with 4 bases between them. This CDR3 contains 12 residues. Here the CDR3 reads CASSEGPYGYTF. The CDR3, as DNA: TGTGCCAGCAGTGAAGGTCCCTATGGCTACACCTTC.

There are many counts of this clonotype. This chain links TRBV7-2 with TRBJ2-6; the D call may be TRBD1 or TRBD2 (6 bases each). Trimming removed 0 bases at V and 0 bases at J, with 18 bases between. The CDR3 has 20 residues. Germline V gene lookup returns CDR1 SGHTA and CDR2 FQGNSA. In DNA form, the CDR3 reads TGTGCCAGCAGCTTAGCTGGGTTCGGGGGCAGTAGCTCTGGGGCCAACGTCCTGACTTTC. It codes for CASSLAGFGGSSSGANVLTF.

This clonotype occurred a few times. The V and J genes are TRBV7-9 and TRBJ2-3; D uncertain. The CDR3 has 15 residues. The germline V gene has CDR1 SEHNR and CDR2 FQNEAQ (reference sequence). V was clipped by 5 bases and J by 1 base, with 13 bases between them. The DNA of the CDR3 is TGTGCCAGCAGCCGCGCGCACGGTGGCACAGATACGCAGTATTTT. This gives the protein CASSRAHGGTDTQYF.

Sample share makes this clonotype medium-sized (0.01 to 0.1%). The rearrangement links TRBV18 to TRBJ1-2; weak D call: TRBD1 (5 bases). V lost 10 bases and J lost 4, with 19 bases in between. From germline, CDR1 is KGHSH and CDR2 LQKENI. CDR3 size: 14 residues. This CDR3 is CATPTEGQGYGYTF. CDR3 DNA sequence: TGTGCCACCCCTACCGAGGGGCAAGGCTATGGCTACACCTTC.

This clonotype was picked up many times. The rearrangement links TRBV7-2 to TRBJ2-3; a possible D gene is TRBD1 (5 bases). V shed 1 base and J shed 0 bases, with 11 bases lying between them. Germline values: CDR1 SGHTA, CDR2 FQGNSA. CDR3 size: 16 residues. CDR3 in DNA: TGTGCCAGCAGCTTAGGGTGGGGCATTAGCACAGATACGCAGTATTTT. This translates into CASSLGWGISTDTQYF. The whole variable domain, filled in from reference TRBV7-2 and TRBJ2-3, reads GAGVSQSPSNKVTEKGKDVELRCDPISGHTALYWYRQSLGQGLEFLIYFQGNSAPDKSGLPSDRFSAERTGGSVSTLTIQRTQQEDSAVYLCASSLGWGISTDTQYFGPGTRLTVL.

This clonotype showed up just a few times. The J gene is TRBJ2-5, the V gene TRBV6-5; a possible D gene is TRBD2 (5 bases). The CDR3 length is 15 residues. V was cut by 6 bases and J by 9 bases, with 23 bases left in between. The germline V gene encodes CDR1 MNHEY and CDR2 SVGAGI. This CDR3 is CASRPGGLVSWAQYF. The CDR3, as DNA: TGTGCCAGCAGGCCCGGTGGACTTGTTTCGTGGGCCCAGTACTTC.

This clonotype was seen at least ten times. The chain has TRBV7-2 and TRBJ2-7, with 11 bases fitting TRBD1. Germline assignment: CDR1 SGHTA and CDR2 FQGNSA. J lost 7 bases, V lost 0 bases, and 5 bases had no gene match. The CDR3 runs 15 residues. CDR3 nucleotide sequence: TGTGCCAGCAGCTTAGCAGGACAGGGGGCGAGAGAGCAGTACTTC. Protein product: CASSLAGQGAREQYF.

This chain connects TRBV18 to TRBJ2-2; 14 bases line up with TRBD2. Trimming at V came to 2 bases and at J to 5 bases, leaving 10 bases not matched to a gene. The CDR3 has 19 amino acids. Germline V lookup: CDR1 KGHSH, CDR2 LQKENI. In DNA, the CDR3 is TGTGCCAGCTCACCATGGACTAGCGGGAGGTCGTTGCGTACCGGGGAGCTGTTTTTT. This codes for CASSPWTSGRSLRTGELFF. Using reference TRBV18 and TRBJ2-2 for the parts outside the CDR3, the full variable domain is NAGVMQNPRHLVRRRGQEARLRCSPMKGHSHVYWYRQLPEEGLKFMVYLQKENIIDESGMPKERFSAEFPKEGPSILRIQQVVRGDSAAYFCASSPWTSGRSLRTGELFFGEGSRLTVL.

This clonotype was picked up many times. The gene calls are TRBV27 and TRBJ1-2; 8 nucleotides match TRBD1. The CDR3 runs 15 residues. J gave up 2 bases and V 0 bases, and 2 bases lay outside the gene matches. CDR1 and CDR2 (germline): MNHEY, SMNVEV (reference sequence). The CDR3 coding sequence is TGTGCCAGCAGTTTATCGTGGACAGGGAACTATGGCTACACCTTC. Translated: CASSLSWTGNYGYTF.

This clonotype was detected a few times. V is TRBV28 and J is TRBJ2-2, with D tentatively TRBD2 (6 bases). The CDR3 runs to 15 residues. V dropped 5 bases and J dropped 1 base, with 11 bases sitting between them. Germline CDR1 MDHEN, CDR2 SYDVKM. CDR3 protein: CASSPEGLNTGELFF. For the CDR3, the DNA is TGTGCCAGCAGTCCAGAGGGACTGAACACCGGGGAGCTGTTTTTT.

This chain uses TRBV14 with TRBJ2-7; 8 bases match TRBD2. V shed 5 bases and J 0 bases; nucleotides not matched to a gene: 9. The CDR3 is made up of 16 amino acids. CDR1 is SGHDN and CDR2 is FVKESK in the germline V gene. CDR3 coding DNA: TGTGCCAGCAGCGTTCTCAGCGGGAGTTTCTCCTACGAGCAGTACTTC. Its protein product is CASSVLSGSFSYEQYF.

V usage is TRBV7-9 and J usage is TRBJ2-1, with D uncertain. V dropped 4 bases and J dropped 0 bases, with 16 bases sitting between them. Germline assignment: CDR1 SEHNR and CDR2 FQNEAQ (reference sequence). This CDR3 has 17 amino acids. CDR3 region: CASSSPYSRRSYNEQFF. The CDR3 DNA sequence: TGTGCCAGCAGCTCCCCCTACAGCAGACGCTCCTACAATGAGCAGTTCTTC.

This clonotype was seen a few times. The V gene is TRBV20-1, the J gene TRBJ1-2; D unresolved. Germline loops: CDR1 DFQATT, CDR2 SNEGSKA (reference sequence). The CDR3 has 16 amino acids. Trimming cost V 6 bases and J 7 bases, with 27 bases left between them. The CDR3 reads CSAEYFHARAGGGYTF. The CDR3 DNA reads TGCAGTGCCGAATATTTCCACGCTCGGGCAGGCGGTGGCTACACCTTC.

This clonotype occurred a few times. The gene calls are TRBV28 and TRBJ1-2; weak D call: TRBD1 (5 bases). With 1 base removed from V and 4 bases from J, the gap between germline ends came to 16 bases. The germline gives CDR1 MDHEN, CDR2 SYDVKM. The CDR3 length is 16 residues. CDR3 amino acids: CASSLYRPGSSYGYTF. The CDR3 DNA follows: TGTGCCAGCAGTTTATATCGGCCAGGGAGTTCCTATGGCTACACCTTC.

Details on this clonotype: Since a much larger clone is just one base distant, this may be a read error. V usage is TRBV6-6 and J usage is TRBJ1-1; no firm D call. Looked up from germline, CDR1 is MNHNY and CDR2 is SVGAGI (reference sequence). The length of the CDR3 is 12 residues. Trimming removed 5 bases from V and 2 bases from J, with 6 bases in between. The CDR3 region is CASSPDNTEAFF. The CDR3 nucleotides are TGTGCCAGCAGTCCCGATAACACTGAAGCTTTCTTT.

There are many counts of this clonotype. This chain links TRBV6-2 or TRBV6-3 with TRBJ2-1, with 10 bases identical to TRBD2. Germline lookup yields CDR1 MNHEY and CDR2 SVGEGT. V shed 6 bases and J 9 bases; nucleotides not matched to a gene: 14. This CDR3 is built from 16 residues. The CDR3 sequence: CASRRGSGRAQGEQFF. The CDR3 DNA sequence: TGTGCCAGCAGACGTGGCAGCGGGAGGGCCCAAGGTGAGCAGTTCTTC.